The text below deals with one T cell receptor beta chain. What it recognizes is unknown. The data stem from a study of CD8 T cells in ankylosing spondylitis. Looked up from germline, CDR1 is MDHEN and CDR2 is SYDVKM. After removal of 2 bases from V and 4 bases from J, the junction contained 8 bases not matched to a gene. The CDR3 sequence is 16 residues long. Using its own MiXCR run on the 5' RACE reads, TCRdb lists one record per CDR3 protein. Counted here are about 170,000 distinct CDR3 sequences, around 17% occurring once; the ten biggest clones make up over 7%. General study findings and limits: In reactive arthritis synovial fluid and blood, some motif variants had been reported before.

Sequencing was performed on blood, either unsorted or a sorted T cell fraction (not recorded which). The sequence was obtained from a male donor with ankylosing spondylitis or in good health (not recorded which). This chain joins TRBV28 and TRBJ2-7; TRBD2 aligns across 10 bases. Written as DNA, the CDR3 is TGTGCCAGCAGTTTAGGGGCTCTAGCGGGAGAGTACGAGCAGTACTTC. This translates into CASSLGALAGEYEQYF.